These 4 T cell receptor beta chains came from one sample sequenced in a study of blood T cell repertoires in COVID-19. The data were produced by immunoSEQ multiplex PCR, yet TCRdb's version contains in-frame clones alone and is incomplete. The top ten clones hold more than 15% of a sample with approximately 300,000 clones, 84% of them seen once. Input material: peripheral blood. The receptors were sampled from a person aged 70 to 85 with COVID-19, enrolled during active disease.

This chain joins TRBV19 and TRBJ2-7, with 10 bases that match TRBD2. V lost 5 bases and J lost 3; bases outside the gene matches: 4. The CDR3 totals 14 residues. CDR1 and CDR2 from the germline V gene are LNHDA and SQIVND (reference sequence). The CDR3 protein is CASSVTSGIYEQYF. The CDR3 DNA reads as TGTGCCAGTAGTGTCACTAGCGGGATCTACGAGCAGTACTTC. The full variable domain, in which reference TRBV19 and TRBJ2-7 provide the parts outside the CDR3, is DGGITQSPKYLFRKEGQNVTLSCEQNLNHDAMYWYRQDPGQGLRLIYYSQIVNDFQKGDIAEGYSVSREKKESFPLTVTSAQKNPTAFYLCASSVTSGIYEQYFGPGTRLTVT.

The CDR3 region has the DNA TGCGCCAGCAGCTTGGCGGTCAGGGGGGGCACAGATACGCAGTATTTT. It yields the protein CASSLAVRGGTDTQYF. The chain links TRBV5-1 to TRBJ2-3; a weak D match, TRBD1 (7 bases). The CDR3 loop spans 16 amino acids. Germline V gene lookup returns CDR1 SGHRS and CDR2 YFSETQ. Trimming stripped 0 bases from V and 1 base from J, with 12 bases between. Combining the CDR3 with reference TRBV5-1 and TRBJ2-3 gives the whole variable domain KAGVTQTPRYLIKTRGQQVTLSCSPISGHRSVSWYQQTPGQGLQFLFEYFSETQRNKGNFPGRFSGRQFSNSRSEMNVSTLELGDSALYLCASSLAVRGGTDTQYFGPGTRLTVL.

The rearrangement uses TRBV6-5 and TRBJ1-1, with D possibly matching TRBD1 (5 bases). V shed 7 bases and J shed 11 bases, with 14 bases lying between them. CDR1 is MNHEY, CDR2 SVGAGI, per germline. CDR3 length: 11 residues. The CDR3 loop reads CASKKHGAAFF. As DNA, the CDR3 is TGTGCCAGCAAAAAACATGGGGCGGCTTTCTTT.

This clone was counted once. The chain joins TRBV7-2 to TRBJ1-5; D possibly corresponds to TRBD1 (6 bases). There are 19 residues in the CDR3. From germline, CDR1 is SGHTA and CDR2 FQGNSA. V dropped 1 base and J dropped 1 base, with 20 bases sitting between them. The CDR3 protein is CASSLVGMGGARSNQPQHF. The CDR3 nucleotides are TGTGCCAGCAGCTTAGTTGGGATGGGGGGGGCGAGGAGCAATCAGCCCCAGCATTTT.